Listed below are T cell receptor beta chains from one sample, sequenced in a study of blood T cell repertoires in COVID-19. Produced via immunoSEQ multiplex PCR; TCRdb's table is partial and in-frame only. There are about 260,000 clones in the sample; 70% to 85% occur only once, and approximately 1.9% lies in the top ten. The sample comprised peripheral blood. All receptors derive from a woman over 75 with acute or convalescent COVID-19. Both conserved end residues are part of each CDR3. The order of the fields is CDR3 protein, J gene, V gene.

CDR3: CASSYQMNGAFF
J: TRBJ1-1
V: TRBV6-2/TRBV6-3

CDR3: CASSERTGESYGYTF
J: TRBJ1-2
V: TRBV6-1

CDR3: CASSGDRGNSPLHF
J: TRBJ1-6
V: TRBV5-6

CDR3: CASGLVLAERSAEQYF
J: TRBJ2-7
V: TRBV12-5

CDR3: CASRTSGGAGYEQYF
J: TRBJ2-7
V: TRBV6-6

CDR3: CASSESGQGHQPQHF
J: TRBJ1-5
V: TRBV7-8

CDR3: CSVGVQGELGDTQYF
J: TRBJ2-3
V: TRBV29-1

CDR3: CASRRTGESQPQHF
J: TRBJ1-5
V: TRBV28

CDR3: CAWRYPGTITYEQYF
J: TRBJ2-7
V: TRBV30

CDR3: CASSKERNFSYEQYF
J: TRBJ2-7
V: TRBV21-1

CDR3: CASSWGGSYLEQYF
J: TRBJ2-7
V: TRBV5-6

CDR3: CASSLGTYGYTF
J: TRBJ1-2
V: TRBV11-2

CDR3: CASSLVSVDTQYF
J: TRBJ2-3
V: TRBV5-1

CDR3: CASSPQEGQGIGDSYNEQFF
J: TRBJ2-1
V: TRBV18

CDR3: CASSLVVSPSYNEQFF
J: TRBJ2-1
V: TRBV5-6

CDR3: CATSDSASREQYF
J: TRBJ2-7
V: TRBV24-1

CDR3: CASSDTPGGEKLFF
J: TRBJ1-4
V: TRBV2

CDR3: CASRRDGTSGHNEQFF
J: TRBJ2-1
V: TRBV6-4

CDR3: CASSRDRYEQYF
J: TRBJ2-7
V: TRBV12-3/TRBV12-4

CDR3: CASASPPSSSEQFF
J: TRBJ2-1
V: TRBV19

CDR3: CASSLREDTGELFF
J: TRBJ2-2
V: TRBV18

CDR3: CASSPQGAGNQPQHF
J: TRBJ1-5
V: TRBV18

CDR3: CASSSTGSMGPEAFF
J: TRBJ1-1
V: TRBV7-9

CDR3: CASSATPNTEAFF
J: TRBJ1-1
V: TRBV5-1

CDR3: CASSAASATSYEQYF
J: TRBJ2-7
V: TRBV7-2

CDR3: CASSILAGGPGELFF
J: TRBJ2-2
V: TRBV7-6

CDR3: CASSLGPGMNTEAFF
J: TRBJ1-1
V: TRBV13

CDR3: CASSLLISGGRGDTQYF
J: TRBJ2-3
V: TRBV27

CDR3: CASSNGNNGMNTEAFF
J: TRBJ1-1
V: TRBV5-1

CDR3: CASSQVRLNIQYF
J: TRBJ2-4
V: TRBV14

CDR3: CASGKPWAGSSYEQYF
J: TRBJ2-7
V: TRBV5-6